Presented here are 25 T cell receptor beta chains from one specimen sequenced in a study of shared clonotypes between healthy human individuals. Measured with immunoSEQ multiplex PCR; TCRdb has only the in-frame clones, and not every one. The table shows fewer than 700,000 clones, with 95% occurring only once. CD8 cells classed as naive were CD45RO-negative and positively selected for CCR7, excluding terminally differentiated effector memory CD45RA+ cells. Material for sequencing was naive CD8+ T cells sorted from blood. All receptors derive from a woman aged 25 to 45 in good health.

The chain recombines TRBV2 with TRBJ1-1; perhaps TRBD1 as D (6 bases). The CDR3 has 15 amino acids. Trimming took 11 bases from V and 0 from J, leaving 19 bases between them. CDR1 and CDR2 from the germline V gene are SNHLY and FYNNEI. CDR3: CAAAGGGLMNTEAFF. In nucleotides, the CDR3 is TGTGCCGCAGCGGGGGGCGGATTGATGAACACTGAAGCTTTCTTT. The whole variable domain, filled in from reference TRBV2 and TRBJ1-1, reads EPEVTQTPSHQVTQMGQEVILRCVPISNHLYFYWYRQILGQKVEFLVSFYNNEISEKSEIFDDQFSVERPDGSNFTLKIRSTKLEDSAMYFCAAAGGGLMNTEAFFGQGTRLTVV.

The CDR3 DNA reads as TGTGCCAGCACACGGGAGGGGCAGCAACCAACCTACGAGCAGTACTTC. This translates into CASTREGQQPTYEQYF. This sequence joins TRBV21-1 and TRBJ2-7; the table's D call, TRBD2, was not checked against the DNA. TRBV21-1 corresponds to a pseudogene. The CDR3 covers 16 residues.

This chain joins TRBV29-1 and TRBJ2-1; TRBD2 matches at 10 bases. V gave up 7 bases and J gave up 4 bases; unmatched junction bases: 7. CDR3 length: 14 amino acids. The germline V gene has CDR1 SQVTM and CDR2 ANQGSEA. CDR3 amino acids: CSAPLAGRYNEQFF. The DNA of the CDR3 is TGCAGCGCCCCACTAGCGGGAAGGTACAATGAGCAGTTCTTC.

The chain couples TRBV27 to TRBJ1-1; D not certain. This CDR3 is 13 amino acids long. The V end lost 2 bases, the J end lost 5 bases, and 9 bases lay between the germline ends. Germline values: CDR1 MNHEY, CDR2 SMNVEV (reference sequence). The CDR3 region is CASSLLRDTEAFF. Written as DNA, the CDR3 is TGTGCCAGCAGTTTACTTAGGGATACTGAAGCTTTCTTT.

The chain combines TRBV7-9 with TRBJ2-5, with D tentatively TRBD2 (5 bases). V dropped 9 bases and J dropped 3 bases, with 14 bases sitting between them. Looked up from germline, CDR1 is SEHNR and CDR2 is FQNEAQ (reference sequence). There are 13 residues in the CDR3. The CDR3 DNA reads as TGTGCCAGTAGGATAGCGAGCGAAGAGACCCAGTACTTC. Translated: CASRIASEETQYF. Looking up the rest from reference TRBV7-9 and TRBJ2-5 gives the full variable domain: DTGVSQNPRHKITKRGQNVTFRCDPISEHNRLYWYRQTLGQGPEFLTYFQNEAQLEKSRLLSDRFSAERPKGSFSTLEIQRTEQGDSAMYLCASRIASEETQYFGPGTRLLVL.

This chain joins TRBV4-1 and TRBJ1-1, with D possibly matching TRBD1 (6 bases). The V gene's germline CDR1 is MGHRA and CDR2 YSYEKL. The CDR3 spans 16 residues. Between the trimmed V and J ends, which lost 1 base and 5 bases, there was a span of 17 bases. The CDR3, as DNA: TGCGCCAGCAGCCAAGGAGAGGGGACATCGGGGACTGAAGCTTTCTTT. Translated, it gives CASSQGEGTSGTEAFF.

The rearrangement joins TRBV4-1 to TRBJ2-5; D is perhaps TRBD1 (6 bases). V was cut by 5 bases and J by 4 bases, with 23 bases left in between. The CDR3 length is 17 residues. Germline-derived CDR1 and CDR2 are MGHRA and YSYEKL. CDR3 DNA sequence: TGCGCCAGCAGCTCGGATACAGGGTTTCGTTCAGGAGAGACCCAGTACTTC. Protein sequence: CASSSDTGFRSGETQYF.

The chain has TRBV6-4 and TRBJ2-3, with 9 bases lining up with TRBD2. Per germline, CDR1 MRHNA and CDR2 SNTAGT. After removal of 3 bases from V and 0 bases from J, the junction contained 1 base not matched to a gene. The CDR3 is 15 residues long. As DNA, the CDR3 is TGTGCCAGCAGTGAGCTAGCGGGGAGCACAGATACGCAGTATTTT. Protein sequence: CASSELAGSTDTQYF.

This rearrangement joins TRBV19 to TRBJ1-3; D is unclear. The germline gives CDR1 LNHDA, CDR2 SQIVND (reference sequence). V was cut by 1 base and J by 0 bases, with 7 bases left in between. The length of the CDR3 is 15 residues. CDR3 sequence (DNA): TGTGCCAGTAGTATAGCGGTCTACTCTGGAAACACCATATATTTT. Protein sequence: CASSIAVYSGNTIYF.

With respect to this clone: One end of the junction does not line up with germline, which may come from a read error. The chain uses TRBV7-8 and TRBJ2-7; D might be TRBD2 (8 bases). The CDR3 covers 15 residues. Germline V gene sequence: CDR1 SGHVS, CDR2 FQNEAQ. The CDR3 region is CASSVAGQSDYEQYF. The CDR3 DNA follows: TGTGCCAGCAGCGTAGCGGGACAGTCTGATTACGAGCAGTACTTC.

There are a few counts of this clone. The chain has TRBV2 and TRBJ1-2; D is ambiguous. CDR1 is SNHLY and CDR2 is FYNNEI in the germline V gene. CDR3 length equals 15 residues. The ends were cut back, 0 bases at V and 8 bases at J, with 16 bases in the middle. CDR3 in DNA: TGTGCCAGCAGTGAAGCGCTTCGGGTCGTGAAAGGCTACACCTTC. Translation: CASSEALRVVKGYTF.

V gene TRBV10-3 combines with J gene TRBJ2-3; 12 bases line up with TRBD2. Germline V gene data show CDR1 as ENHRY and CDR2 as SYGVKD. The J segment lost 2 bases and the V segment lost 0 bases, leaving 6 bases of the junction unmatched. The CDR3 sequence is 18 residues long. As DNA, the CDR3 is TGTGCCATCAGTGAGTCGACAGGGACTAGCGGGCTCACAGATACGCAGTATTTT. Its protein is CAISESTGTSGLTDTQYF.

V and J are TRBV14 and TRBJ2-1, with 9 bases fitting TRBD1. Germline lookup yields CDR1 SGHDN and CDR2 FVKESK. This CDR3 is 15 amino acids long. V trimming: 3 bases; J trimming: 3 bases; junction bases outside the gene matches: 3. CDR3 in DNA: TGTGCCAGCAGCCAGACGGGACAGGGCTACAATGAGCAGTTCTTC. Residues: CASSQTGQGYNEQFF.

The chain employs TRBV19 and TRBJ2-7; D is undetermined. This CDR3 has 15 amino acids. CDR1 is LNHDA, CDR2 SQIVND, per germline (reference sequence). The germline V and J ends were trimmed by 0 bases and 6 bases, with 15 bases remaining between them. In nucleotides, the CDR3 is TGTGCCAGTAGTATAGATCTTGAGTCGGGTTCCGAGCAGTACTTC. Protein: CASSIDLESGSEQYF. Full variable domain (missing parts from reference TRBV19 and TRBJ2-7): DGGITQSPKYLFRKEGQNVTLSCEQNLNHDAMYWYRQDPGQGLRLIYYSQIVNDFQKGDIAEGYSVSREKKESFPLTVTSAQKNPTAFYLCASSIDLESGSEQYFGPGTRLTVT.

CDR3: CASSPAPGPYEQYF. The CDR3 coding sequence is TGTGCCAGCAGTCCAGCTCCTGGCCCCTACGAGCAGTACTTC. The chain uses TRBV6-1 and TRBJ2-7, with D unresolved. There are 14 residues in the CDR3. Trimming left V 5 bases short and J 2 bases short, with 13 bases between. Germline V CDR1 and CDR2: MNHNS, SASEGT.

V gene TRBV2 combines with J gene TRBJ2-5; 8 bases are a match to TRBD1. This CDR3 is built from 13 residues. The ends lost 7 bases at V and 3 bases at J; junction bases unmatched: 4. Germline CDR1 is SNHLY and CDR2 is FYNNEI. For the CDR3, the DNA is TGTGCCAGCATTGGACAGGGCGAAGAGACCCAGTACTTC. Translation: CASIGQGEETQYF. The entire variable domain, with the rest obtained from reference TRBV2 and TRBJ2-5, is as follows: EPEVTQTPSHQVTQMGQEVILRCVPISNHLYFYWYRQILGQKVEFLVSFYNNEISEKSEIFDDQFSVERPDGSNFTLKIRSTKLEDSAMYFCASIGQGEETQYFGPGTRLLVL.

This chain uses TRBV27 with TRBJ1-5, with 7 bases fitting TRBD1. Trimming removed 7 bases from V and 6 bases from J; junction bases left unmatched: 12. CDR1 is MNHEY and CDR2 is SMNVEV in the germline V gene (reference sequence). The CDR3 loop spans 15 amino acids. The CDR3 region is CASTRIGGGSQPQHF. The CDR3 bases are TGTGCCAGCACTCGGATAGGGGGCGGCAGTCAGCCCCAGCATTTT.

The V and J genes are TRBV5-6 and TRBJ1-1, with D possibly being TRBD1 (5 bases). The ends were cut back, 3 bases at V and 0 bases at J, with 9 bases in the middle. CDR3 length equals 14 residues. Germline V gives CDR1 SGHDT, CDR2 YYEEEE. The CDR3 sequence is CASSSGGMNTEAFF. Written as DNA, the CDR3 is TGTGCCAGCAGCTCGGGGGGAATGAACACTGAAGCTTTCTTT.

As for this clone: At one end, the junction sequence differs from germline, possibly due to a read error. The chain joins TRBV14 to TRBJ2-1; 11 nucleotides line up with TRBD2. Looked up from germline, CDR1 is SGHDN and CDR2 is FVKESK. The CDR3 runs 14 residues. The CDR3 region has the DNA TGTGCCAGCAGCCAAGGTGCTAGCGGGAGGTTCCAGGTCTTC. Translation gives CASSQGASGRFQVF.

The chain links TRBV7-6 to TRBJ2-7, with 10 bases matching TRBD2. The CDR3 length is 17 residues. Germline loops: CDR1 SGHVS, CDR2 FNYEAQ. V shed 3 bases and J 5 bases; nucleotides not matched to a gene: 13. As DNA, the CDR3 is TGTGCCAGCAGCTTGAGGACTAGCGGTCCGGTCAATAACGAGCAGTACTTC. Its translation: CASSLRTSGPVNNEQYF.

As to this clone: The same CDR3 arises from other DNA sequences in this sample as well. In nucleotides, the CDR3 is TGTGCCAGCAGCTTGGGATCTGGGGCCAACGTCCTGACTTTC. This gives the protein CASSLGSGANVLTF. The J gene is TRBJ2-6, the V gene TRBV5-6, with no clear D. The CDR3 loop spans 14 amino acids. V lost 0 bases to trimming and J lost 1 base, with 2 bases between them. Germline V CDR1 and CDR2: SGHDT, YYEEEE.

V usage is TRBV15 and J usage is TRBJ1-4; the D gene is possibly TRBD1 (5 bases). CDR1 and CDR2 (germline): LNHNV, YYDKDF (reference sequence). Trimming removed 1 base from V and 0 bases from J, with 9 bases in between. The CDR3 spans 16 residues. CDR3 sequence: CATSRVVGATNEKLFF. The CDR3 DNA sequence: TGTGCCACCAGCAGAGTCGTGGGGGCAACTAATGAAAAACTGTTTTTT.

For the CDR3, the DNA is TGTGCCAGCAGTGGGGACAGGGGAGCCTACGAGCAGTACTTC. Translating gives CASSGDRGAYEQYF. The V and J genes are TRBV27 and TRBJ2-5; 10 bases are a match to TRBD1. The tail of the sequence fits TRBJ2-7 better, so the J call may be wrong. The CDR3 consists of 14 residues. In germline, CDR1 is MNHEY, CDR2 SMNVEV (reference sequence).

As to this clone: Other DNA sequences in the same sample also yield this CDR3. The V and J genes are TRBV5-4 and TRBJ2-5; D gene ambiguous. V shed 0 bases and J shed 3 bases, with 6 bases lying between them. The CDR3 covers 13 residues. Germline CDR1 and CDR2: SGHNT and YYREEE (reference sequence). CDR3 residues: CASSLVAEETQYF. CDR3 nucleotide sequence: TGTGCCAGCAGCTTGGTTGCGGAAGAGACCCAGTACTTC.

The rearrangement uses TRBV13 and TRBJ2-2, with TRBD2 matching 8 bases. Germline V gives CDR1 PRHDT, CDR2 FYEKMQ (reference sequence). This CDR3 contains 15 residues. The ends lost 6 bases at V and 1 base at J; junction bases unmatched: 4. CDR3 in amino acids: CASSQAGENTGELFF. DNA for the CDR3: TGTGCCAGCAGTCAAGCGGGAGAGAACACCGGGGAGCTGTTTTTT.